Reported below is one T cell receptor (beta chain). The antigen is not known. CDR3 length: 13 amino acids. V was shortened by 7 bases and J by 5 bases, with 17 bases between the two germline ends. Germline V gene sequence: CDR1 SQVTM, CDR2 ANQGSEA. TCRdb's table, derived via immunoSEQ multiplex PCR, lists solely in-frame clones and lacks some. This table holds roughly 100,000 clones, roughly 90% found once. These data belong to a study of OX40 agonist ivuxolimab in advanced cancers. For the study at large: Therapy given before enrollment (anti-PD-1, anti-PD-L1 or anti-CTLA-4) was allowed, and around 44% had some.

Broader study findings: Low normalized T-cell clonal expansion was also seen in some nonresponders. At doses 0.1 to 3.0 mg/kg, CD4+ and CD8+ clones expanded.

This receptor was obtained from an adult with an advanced solid tumor such as melanoma, head and neck, liver or kidney cancer. This specimen was CD4+ or CD8+ T cells sorted from blood, taken in a trial of the OX40 agonist ivuxolimab. The chain is built from TRBV29-1 and TRBJ2-5; possibly TRBD2 for D (6 bases). The CDR3 region is CSAQDYRIETQYF. CDR3 DNA sequence: TGCAGCGCTCAGGACTACCGAATCGAGACCCAGTACTTC.